These T cell receptor beta chains were read from a single sample in a study of shared clonotypes between healthy human individuals. Generated by immunoSEQ multiplex PCR, the TCRdb table keeps only in-frame clones and is missing some. The repertoire holds millions of clones, with more than 85% as singletons. The material sequenced was naive CD8+ T cells from PBMCs. The source of these receptors is a man aged 18 to 29 in good health. Some clones in this sample may be carry-over from other donors' samples. Both conserved end residues are part of each CDR3. The D gene is left open where the match is weak. Some rows have no size entry. The others give once, few or many, or a class for an expanded clone.

J gene: TRBJ2-1; clone size: -; V gene: TRBV9; D gene: -; CDR3 protein: CASTSAGKVSNEQFF; CDR3 DNA: TGTGCCAGCACCTCGGCGGGAAAGGTTAGCAATGAGCAGTTCTTC
J gene: TRBJ2-5; clone size: -; V gene: TRBV10-3; D gene: TRBD1; CDR3 protein: CAISEGPGLRGTQETQYF; CDR3 DNA: TGTGCCATCAGTGAGGGGCCGGGCCTCAGGGGGACCCAAGAGACCCAGTACTTC
J gene: TRBJ2-7; clone size: -; V gene: TRBV27; D gene: TRBD2; CDR3 protein: CASSFLGTSGPKLGEQYF; CDR3 DNA: TGTGCCAGCAGTTTTTTAGGGACTAGCGGTCCAAAGCTAGGCGAGCAGTACTTC
J gene: TRBJ1-1; clone size: -; V gene: TRBV2; D gene: -; CDR3 protein: CASSEQRGSTEAFF; CDR3 DNA: TGTGCCAGCAGTGAACAGAGGGGGAGCACTGAAGCTTTCTTT
J gene: TRBJ2-3; clone size: -; V gene: TRBV19; D gene: TRBD1; CDR3 protein: CASSIRGRGGDTQYF; CDR3 DNA: TGTGCCAGTAGTATCAGGGGGAGAGGAGGAGATACGCAGTATTTT
J gene: TRBJ2-3; clone size: -; V gene: TRBV9; D gene: TRBD2; CDR3 protein: CASSVEPGGGPDTQYF; CDR3 DNA: TGTGCCAGCAGCGTAGAGCCGGGAGGAGGGCCAGATACGCAGTATTTT
J gene: TRBJ2-7; clone size: -; V gene: TRBV30; D gene: TRBD1; CDR3 protein: CAWSVGTAYEQYF; CDR3 DNA: TGTGCCTGGAGCGTAGGGACAGCCTACGAGCAGTACTTC
J gene: TRBJ1-2; clone size: -; V gene: TRBV27; D gene: -; CDR3 protein: CASSERGGADGYTF; CDR3 DNA: TGTGCCAGCAGCGAAAGGGGGGGGGCGGATGGCTACACCTTC
J gene: TRBJ1-2; clone size: once; V gene: TRBV27; D gene: -; CDR3 protein: CASSSRDSLNYGYTF; CDR3 DNA: TGTGCCAGCAGTTCCCGTGACAGTCTCAACTATGGCTACACCTTC
J gene: TRBJ1-1; clone size: -; V gene: TRBV7-9; D gene: TRBD1; CDR3 protein: CASRAWDRDSEAFF; CDR3 DNA: TGTGCCAGCAGGGCTTGGGACAGGGACTCTGAAGCTTTCTTT
J gene: TRBJ2-7; clone size: -; V gene: TRBV7-8; D gene: TRBD2; CDR3 protein: CASSTRLAGAAPYEQYF; CDR3 DNA: TGTGCCAGCAGCACTAGACTAGCGGGAGCAGCCCCTTACGAGCAGTACTTC
J gene: TRBJ1-2; clone size: -; V gene: TRBV4-1; D gene: -; CDR3 protein: CASSHLRNLSGYTF; CDR3 DNA: TGCGCCAGCAGCCACCTGAGGAACCTATCTGGCTACACCTTC
J gene: TRBJ2-5; clone size: -; V gene: TRBV14; D gene: TRBD2; CDR3 protein: CASSQVASGGEETQYF; CDR3 DNA: TGTGCCAGCAGCCAAGTGGCTAGCGGAGGGGAAGAGACCCAGTACTTC
J gene: TRBJ2-7; clone size: -; V gene: TRBV4-1; D gene: TRBD2; CDR3 protein: CASSQDALGRKSYEQYF; CDR3 DNA: TGCGCCAGCAGCCAAGATGCTCTCGGGAGGAAATCCTACGAGCAGTACTTC
J gene: TRBJ2-7; clone size: -; V gene: TRBV6-1; D gene: TRBD2; CDR3 protein: CASRERLAAPYEQYF; CDR3 DNA: TGTGCCAGCAGGGAGAGACTAGCGGCTCCCTACGAGCAGTACTTC
J gene: TRBJ2-7; clone size: -; V gene: TRBV5-5; D gene: -; CDR3 protein: CASSPDPRQASYEQYF; CDR3 DNA: TGTGCCAGCAGCCCCGACCCTAGGCAGGCATCCTACGAGCAGTACTTC
J gene: TRBJ2-3; clone size: -; V gene: TRBV27; D gene: TRBD2; CDR3 protein: CASRTSAYNTDTQYF; CDR3 DNA: TGTGCCAGCAGGACTAGCGCCTACAACACAGATACGCAGTATTTT
J gene: TRBJ1-4; clone size: -; V gene: TRBV13; D gene: -; CDR3 protein: CASSQLTVDEKLFF; CDR3 DNA: TGTGCCAGCAGCCAACTGACAGTGGATGAAAAACTGTTTTTT
J gene: TRBJ2-7; clone size: -; V gene: TRBV5-1; D gene: TRBD2; CDR3 protein: CASSLGRTGGPGYEQYF; CDR3 DNA: TGCGCCAGCAGCTTGGGGCGGACGGGAGGGCCTGGATACGAGCAGTACTTC
J gene: TRBJ2-7; clone size: -; V gene: TRBV14; D gene: -; CDR3 protein: CASSQDSRNGFWVREQYF; CDR3 DNA: TGTGCCAGCAGCCAAGATTCCAGGAATGGGTTTTGGGTTCGCGAGCAGTACTTC
J gene: TRBJ1-5; clone size: -; V gene: TRBV2; D gene: -; CDR3 protein: CASDEGYSNQPQHF; CDR3 DNA: TGTGCCAGCGATGAGGGGTATAGCAATCAGCCCCAGCATTTT
J gene: TRBJ2-1; clone size: -; V gene: TRBV27; D gene: -; CDR3 protein: CASSPHQTSYNEQFF; CDR3 DNA: TGTGCCAGCAGTCCCCACCAGACCTCCTACAATGAGCAGTTCTTC
J gene: TRBJ2-5; clone size: -; V gene: TRBV5-6; D gene: -; CDR3 protein: CASPGGSRQETQYF; CDR3 DNA: TGTGCCAGCCCGGGGGGCAGTAGACAAGAGACCCAGTACTTC
J gene: TRBJ2-7; clone size: -; V gene: TRBV5-6; D gene: -; CDR3 protein: CASSLRGSGYEQYF; CDR3 DNA: TGTGCCAGCAGCTTGAGGGGTTCAGGCTACGAGCAGTACTTC
J gene: TRBJ2-4; clone size: -; V gene: TRBV29-1; D gene: -; CDR3 protein: CSVEDRGSQYF; CDR3 DNA: TGCAGCGTTGAAGATCGAGGATCTCAGTACTTC
J gene: TRBJ2-7; clone size: once; V gene: TRBV19; D gene: -; CDR3 protein: CASGTLYEQYF; CDR3 DNA: TGTGCCAGCGGGACACTCTACGAGCAGTACTTC
J gene: TRBJ2-7; clone size: -; V gene: TRBV7-7; D gene: TRBD1; CDR3 protein: CASSMTGPLGEQYF; CDR3 DNA: TGTGCCAGCAGCATGACAGGGCCCCTAGGAGAGCAGTACTTC
J gene: TRBJ2-7; clone size: -; V gene: TRBV10-2; D gene: -; CDR3 protein: CASRPGNPYEQYF; CDR3 DNA: TGCGCCAGCAGACCCGGTAATCCCTACGAGCAGTACTTC
J gene: TRBJ1-3; clone size: -; V gene: TRBV27; D gene: -; CDR3 protein: CASSLSSGNTIYF; CDR3 DNA: TGTGCCAGCAGTTTATCCTCTGGAAACACCATATATTTT
J gene: TRBJ2-1; clone size: -; V gene: TRBV7-3; D gene: TRBD2; CDR3 protein: CASSLSLRLAGTKYHNEQFF; CDR3 DNA: TGTGCCAGCAGCTTAAGTTTGCGCCTAGCGGGAACTAAGTACCACAATGAGCAGTTCTTC
J gene: TRBJ1-3; clone size: -; V gene: TRBV28; D gene: -; CDR3 protein: CASSLAAANTIYF; CDR3 DNA: TGTGCCAGCAGTTTGGCAGCAGCCAACACCATATATTTT
J gene: TRBJ2-1; clone size: -; V gene: TRBV6-4; D gene: TRBD2; CDR3 protein: CASSDSGGINEQFF; CDR3 DNA: TGTGCCAGCAGTGACTCGGGGGGGATCAATGAGCAGTTCTTC
J gene: TRBJ1-1; clone size: -; V gene: TRBV27; D gene: -; CDR3 protein: CASGGGVGTEAFF; CDR3 DNA: TGTGCCAGTGGGGGGGGAGTGGGCACTGAAGCTTTCTTT
J gene: TRBJ2-7; clone size: -; V gene: TRBV27; D gene: TRBD2; CDR3 protein: CASSLSVGGLDEQYF; CDR3 DNA: TGTGCCAGCAGTTTATCGGTGGGAGGGTTGGACGAGCAGTACTTC
J gene: TRBJ2-7; clone size: -; V gene: TRBV5-6; D gene: -; CDR3 protein: CASSLVGTFYEQYF; CDR3 DNA: TGTGCCAGCAGCTTGGTCGGGACATTCTACGAGCAGTACTTC